The 8 T cell receptor beta chains in this list originate from one sample, sequenced in a study of human T cells and chemical hapten exposure. Indicated time point: pre-sensitization, week 0. This sample's treatment: therapeutic diphenylcyclopropenone sensitization with weekly scalp DPC. TCRdb re-derived calls from the RACE reads in MiXCR, one entry per CDR3 protein. The sample records 87,000 or so distinct CDR3 sequences, roughly 8.8% being singletons. The material sequenced was whole blood, taken in connection with sensitization to the hapten diphenylcyclopropenone (DPC). These receptors all come from a middle-aged woman with alopecia areata. Some clones in this sample may be carry-over from other donors' samples.

V is TRBV12-3 or TRBV12-4 and J is TRBJ1-1; D not certain. The CDR3 extends over 10 amino acids. V gave up 6 bases and J gave up 6 bases, with 5 bases separating them. In DNA form, the CDR3 reads TGTGCCAGCAGCGGCTCTGAAGCTTTCTTT. This translates into CASSGSEAFF.

The chain combines TRBV9 with TRBJ2-7; D is unresolved. Trimming cost V 2 bases and J 6 bases, with 9 bases left between them. This CDR3 has 12 amino acids. Germline values: CDR1 SGDLS, CDR2 YYNGEE. The CDR3 sequence is CASSVNDREQYF. The DNA for the CDR3 is TGTGCCAGCAGCGTGAACGACCGCGAGCAGTACTTC. The whole variable domain, filled in from reference TRBV9 and TRBJ2-7, reads DSGVTQTPKHLITATGQRVTLRCSPRSGDLSVYWYQQSLDQGLQFLIQYYNGEERAKGNILERFSAQQFPDLHSELNLSSLELGDSALYFCASSVNDREQYFGPGTRLTVT.

This clonotype was counted a single time. The chain joins TRBV18 to TRBJ1-2, with D possibly TRBD1 on 5 matching bases. V lost 4 bases and J lost 6, with 9 bases in between. Germline-derived CDR1 and CDR2 are KGHSH and LQKENI. The CDR3 is 12 amino acids. The CDR3 nucleotides are TGTGCCAGCTCACAGGGGCACGATGGCTACACCTTC. Its translation is CASSQGHDGYTF.

This clonotype came up a few times. The chain uses TRBV20-1 and TRBJ2-7; 7 bases match TRBD1. This CDR3 has 14 amino acids. Trimming cost V 4 bases and J 0 bases; bases outside gene matches: 6. Germline assignment: CDR1 DFQATT and CDR2 SNEGSKA (reference sequence). The CDR3 sequence: CSAIRDSFSYEQYF. Written as DNA, the CDR3 is TGCAGTGCTATCCGGGACAGCTTCTCCTACGAGCAGTACTTC.

This clonotype has a count of ten or more. The CDR3 DNA reads TGTGCCAGCAGTGATAGAACAGGGACAACCATCTATGGCTACACCTTC. Translating it yields CASSDRTGTTIYGYTF. The chain uses TRBV2 and TRBJ1-2; D is possibly TRBD1 (6 bases). The CDR3 covers 16 residues. From germline, CDR1 is SNHLY and CDR2 FYNNEI. V dropped 3 bases and J dropped 4 bases, with 18 bases sitting between them.

This clonotype was recorded a few times. V is TRBV4-2 and J is TRBJ2-5; 12 bases map to TRBD2. V gave up 1 base and J gave up 2 bases; unmatched junction bases: 5. The CDR3 sequence is 17 residues long. In germline, CDR1 is LGHNA, CDR2 YNFKEQ. The CDR3 DNA reads TGTGCCAGCAGCCAAGCCTCTAGCGGGGGGGTTCAAGAGACCCAGTACTTC. This sequence encodes CASSQASSGGVQETQYF.

This clonotype was seen many times. J is TRBJ2-5 and V is TRBV7-2, with TRBD1 as a possible D gene (5 bases). This CDR3 region has 14 residues. Trimming took 1 base from V and 4 from J, leaving 10 bases between them. The germline V gene encodes CDR1 SGHTA and CDR2 FQGNSA. The CDR3: CASSLVSGPETQYF. The CDR3 DNA is TGTGCCAGCAGCTTAGTATCAGGGCCAGAGACCCAGTACTTC. Full variable domain (outside the CDR3, taken from reference TRBV7-2 and TRBJ2-5): GAGVSQSPSNKVTEKGKDVELRCDPISGHTALYWYRQSLGQGLEFLIYFQGNSAPDKSGLPSDRFSAERTGGSVSTLTIQRTQQEDSAVYLCASSLVSGPETQYFGPGTRLLVL.

This clonotype was seen repeatedly, ten times or more. The rearrangement uses TRBV6-2 or TRBV6-3 and TRBJ1-5; TRBD1 aligns across 8 bases. Germline V CDR1 and CDR2: MNHEY, SVGEGT. Trimming at V came to 6 bases and at J to 7 bases, leaving 8 bases not matched to a gene. This CDR3 has 14 residues. CDR3 nucleotide sequence: TGTGCCAGCAGAAGTCCAGGGGGCCAACAGCCCCAGCATTTT. Translated: CASRSPGGQQPQHF.